The TCR beta chain described here comes from a study of T cells in Graves' hyperthyroidism and ophthalmopathy. Used for diagnoses were clinical symptoms, serum thyroxine and TRAb, thyroid ultrasound and orbital computed tomography. CDR1 is SGHDT and CDR2 is YYEEEE in the germline V gene. This CDR3 comprises 18 residues. J gave up 4 bases and V 1 base, and 16 bases lay outside the gene matches. This clonotype appeared many times. The antigen remains undetermined. Findings of the study overall: The model foresaw ophthalmopathy a median around 6.4 months prior to onset.

TCR beta CDR3 sequences were amplified from RNA transcripts. RT-PCR in the first round (using the HTBI primer set) targeted the TCR CDR3. TCRdb re-analysed the multiplex PCR reads in MiXCR, keeping a single row per CDR3 protein. The sample contains 490,000 or so distinct CDR3 sequences, about 16% of which appear only once. The receptor comes from a woman aged 25-40 years with Graves' ophthalmopathy. This chain uses TRBV5-6 with TRBJ1-2; 7 positions match TRBD1. Sequencing input: blood. The CDR3 reads CASSLMGSGDSSIYGYTF. The DNA of the CDR3 is TGTGCCAGCAGCTTGATGGGGTCCGGGGACAGTTCGATCTATGGCTACACCTTC.